The 29 T cell receptor beta chains listed next were all sequenced from one sample in a study of blood T cell repertoires in COVID-19. Clones were read by immunoSEQ multiplex PCR, and TCRdb kept only the in-frame ones, dropping some. The sample contains 350,000 to 550,000 clones, approximately 90% of which appear only once. Sequencing input: PBMCs or T cells enriched from blood (not recorded which). The origin of the receptors is a woman younger than 30 with acute COVID-19.

This rearrangement joins TRBV27 to TRBJ2-5; a possible D gene is TRBD2 (6 bases). This CDR3 is built from 15 residues. Trimming took 4 bases from V and 5 from J, leaving 17 bases between them. CDR1 is MNHEY and CDR2 is SMNVEV in the germline V gene (reference sequence). The CDR3 sequence: CASSYSTRKAETQYF. DNA for the CDR3: TGTGCCAGCAGTTACTCGACTAGAAAGGCGGAGACCCAGTACTTC.

The chain links TRBV5-1 to TRBJ1-1, with 8 bases identical to TRBD1. The CDR3 has 14 residues. Germline CDR1 SGHRS, CDR2 YFSETQ. After removal of 4 bases from V and 7 bases from J, the junction contained 9 bases not matched to a gene. The CDR3 bases are TGCGCCAGCAGCACCATTACAGGGGGGAGTGAAGCTTTCTTT. It encodes CASSTITGGSEAFF. Full variable domain (missing parts from reference TRBV5-1 and TRBJ1-1): KAGVTQTPRYLIKTRGQQVTLSCSPISGHRSVSWYQQTPGQGLQFLFEYFSETQRNKGNFPGRFSGRQFSNSRSEMNVSTLELGDSALYLCASSTITGGSEAFFGQGTRLTVV.

This chain links TRBV24-1 with TRBJ1-5; D might be TRBD1 (5 bases). Germline V gene lookup returns CDR1 KGHDR and CDR2 SFDVKD. The CDR3 has 14 amino acids. Trimming stripped 6 bases from V and 7 bases from J, with 15 bases between. The CDR3 region is CATSLRGEGQPQHF. In nucleotides, the CDR3 is TGTGCCACCAGTCTTCGGGGGGAGGGACAGCCCCAGCATTTT.

Details on this clone: The junction shows a germline mismatch at one end, possibly a read error. The rearrangement links TRBV6-2 or TRBV6-3 to TRBJ1-1; 7 nucleotides match TRBD1. CDR1 is MNHEY and CDR2 is SVGEGT in the germline V gene. CDR3 length: 18 residues. The CDR3 DNA reads TGTGCCAGCAGTTACTCGGAGGGGGCGAGTAGTATGAACACTAAAGCTTTCTTT. Amino acid sequence: CASSYSEGASSMNTKAFF.

This CDR3 is CASSSSSGANVLTF. CDR3 coding DNA: TGTGCCAGCAGTTCCAGTTCTGGGGCCAACGTCCTGACTTTC. V gene TRBV28 combines with J gene TRBJ2-6, with unresolved D. The CDR3 is 14 amino acids. Germline V gene sequence: CDR1 MDHEN, CDR2 SYDVKM. V dropped 4 bases and J dropped 1 base, with 5 bases sitting between them.

This clone was found a few times. The J gene is TRBJ1-1, the V gene TRBV14; 8 bases match TRBD1. V lost 5 bases to trimming and J lost 5 bases; unmatched junction nucleotides: 7. Germline CDR1 is SGHDN and CDR2 is FVKESK. The CDR3 is 14 residues long. CDR3 nucleotide sequence: TGTGCCAGCAGCATCAGGGGGCTGGGGACTGAAGCTTTCTTT. Protein: CASSIRGLGTEAFF.

The genes are TRBV7-8 and TRBJ1-5; D might be TRBD1 (5 bases). In germline, CDR1 is SGHVS, CDR2 FQNEAQ. The CDR3 totals 16 residues. V was trimmed by 6 bases and J by 2 bases, leaving 17 bases between them. Here the CDR3 DNA reads TGTGCCAGCAGTCAAGCTCGCAGGGTACGCAATCAGCCCCAGCATTTT. It yields the protein CASSQARRVRNQPQHF.

This chain links TRBV29-1 with TRBJ1-1, with 8 bases matching TRBD1. The CDR3 length is 13 residues. V lost 8 bases, J lost 5 bases, and 10 bases stayed unmatched. The germline CDR1 and CDR2 sequences are SQVTM and ANQGSEA. DNA for the CDR3: TGCAGCTCAACCAGGGGGCGAAGGACTGAAGCTTTCTTT. It yields the protein CSSTRGRRTEAFF.

A single count supports this clone. The chain recombines TRBV20-1 with TRBJ1-1, with D maybe TRBD1 (6 bases). V lost 3 bases and J 1 base, leaving 12 bases between the germline ends. The CDR3 is 14 residues long. Germline assignment: CDR1 DFQATT and CDR2 SNEGSKA (reference sequence). CDR3 sequence reads: CSASFGQTNTEAFF. The CDR3, as DNA: TGCAGTGCTAGTTTCGGACAGACGAACACTGAAGCTTTCTTT.

J is TRBJ2-1 and V is TRBV10-2; 9 nucleotides line up with TRBD2. The CDR3 spans 14 residues. V trimming: 10 bases; J trimming: 1 base; junction bases outside the gene matches: 5. Germline lookup yields CDR1 WSHSY and CDR2 SAAADI. Here the CDR3 DNA reads TGCGCCATTAGACTAGCGGAATCCTACAATGAGCAGTTCTTC. Translated, it gives CAIRLAESYNEQFF.

This clone was detected only once. This chain uses TRBV19 with TRBJ1-2; possible D gene TRBD1, 5 bases. Trimming pared 3 bases from V and 0 bases from J, leaving 14 bases between. Germline V gene data show CDR1 as LNHDA and CDR2 as SQIVND (reference sequence). The CDR3 is 16 amino acids. CDR3 DNA: TGTGCCAGTAGTATGGGACTGGCCGCAGCTAACTATGGCTACACCTTC. Amino acids: CASSMGLAAANYGYTF.

J is TRBJ1-2 and V is TRBV28; a weak D match, TRBD1 (6 bases). V was clipped by 3 bases and J by 4 bases, with 12 bases between them. Germline V gene sequence: CDR1 MDHEN, CDR2 SYDVKM. The CDR3 consists of 14 residues. The DNA of the CDR3 is TGTGCCAGCAGTTTGTCAGGGGTGGGCTATGGCTACACCTTC. Protein product: CASSLSGVGYGYTF.

The rearrangement links TRBV9 to TRBJ2-7; 10 positions match TRBD1. J was trimmed by 3 bases and V by 4 bases; bases with no gene match: 7. Germline loops: CDR1 SGDLS, CDR2 YYNGEE. The CDR3 loop spans 15 amino acids. CDR3 in DNA: TGTGCCAGCAGCAATCCCGGGACAGGGGTCTACGAGCAGTACTTC. Its translation: CASSNPGTGVYEQYF.

This rearrangement joins TRBV18 to TRBJ1-5; TRBD1 matches 11 bases. Germline CDR1 is KGHSH and CDR2 is LQKENI. The length of the CDR3 is 16 residues. The trim removed 6 bases at V and 5 bases at J, leaving 9 bases unmatched. CDR3 protein: CASSKDRGQGDQPQHF. The CDR3 region has the DNA TGTGCCAGCTCGAAGGACAGGGGGCAGGGTGATCAGCCCCAGCATTTT.

V and J are TRBV19 and TRBJ1-4, with D possibly matching TRBD1 (6 bases). Germline V gene data show CDR1 as LNHDA and CDR2 as SQIVND (reference sequence). The V end lost 10 bases, the J end lost 4 bases, and 13 bases lay between the germline ends. The CDR3 totals 13 residues. DNA for the CDR3: TGTGCCACCGCTAGACAGGTTAATGAAAAACTGTTTTTT. It yields the protein CATARQVNEKLFF.

The rearrangement joins TRBV25-1 to TRBJ2-5, with D unresolved. Trimming stripped 6 bases from V and 0 bases from J, with 11 bases between. The CDR3 is made up of 14 amino acids. Germline assignment: CDR1 MGHDK and CDR2 SYGVNS. The CDR3 coding sequence is TGTGCCAGCAGCCCTCTCCTGTACCAAGAGACCCAGTACTTC. Translating gives CASSPLLYQETQYF. Full variable domain (missing parts from reference TRBV25-1 and TRBJ2-5): EADIYQTPRYLVIGTGKKITLECSQTMGHDKMYWYQQDPGMELHLIHYSYGVNSTEKGDLSSESTVSRIRTEHFPLTLESARPSHTSQYLCASSPLLYQETQYFGPGTRLLVL.

This sequence joins TRBV28 and TRBJ2-7; D may be TRBD1 (5 bases). In germline, CDR1 is MDHEN, CDR2 SYDVKM. The V gene lost 3 bases and the J gene lost 2 bases, with 11 bases spanning the gap. The CDR3 totals 14 residues. CDR3 amino acids: CASSLQGLTYEQYF. The CDR3 DNA sequence: TGTGCCAGCAGTTTGCAGGGCCTGACCTACGAGCAGTACTTC.

The J gene is TRBJ1-5, the V gene TRBV19; D might be TRBD1 (6 bases). This CDR3 is built from 14 residues. The germline CDR1 and CDR2 sequences are LNHDA and SQIVND (reference sequence). Trimming stripped 3 bases from V and 3 bases from J, with 9 bases between. The CDR3 DNA is TGTGCCAGTAGTATTGGACAGTTCAATCAGCCCCAGCATTTT. It encodes CASSIGQFNQPQHF. The full variable domain, in which reference TRBV19 and TRBJ1-5 provide the parts outside the CDR3, is DGGITQSPKYLFRKEGQNVTLSCEQNLNHDAMYWYRQDPGQGLRLIYYSQIVNDFQKGDIAEGYSVSREKKESFPLTVTSAQKNPTAFYLCASSIGQFNQPQHFGDGTRLSIL.

The chain employs TRBV21-1 and TRBJ2-1; TRBD2, the D gene given by the table, was not confirmed from the DNA. TRBV21-1 is noted as a pseudogene. This CDR3 has 12 amino acids. The CDR3 here is CASSKFPYEQFF. The CDR3 DNA reads TGTGCCAGCAGCAAATTTCCGTATGAGCAGTTCTTC.

The V and J genes are TRBV24-1 and TRBJ2-7, with unresolved D. The CDR3 runs to 17 residues. V gave up 0 bases and J gave up 4 bases, with 18 bases separating them. Germline V lookup: CDR1 KGHDR, CDR2 SFDVKD. CDR3 in amino acids: CATSDLPCFERNYEQYF. In nucleotides, the CDR3 is TGTGCCACCAGTGATTTGCCCTGCTTTGAGAGGAATTACGAGCAGTACTTC.

V is TRBV2 and J is TRBJ1-3, with a weak D call TRBD1 (6 bases). V lost 3 bases, J lost 1 base, and 10 bases lay in between. Germline V gene data show CDR1 as SNHLY and CDR2 as FYNNEI. The CDR3 sequence is 15 residues long. The CDR3 loop reads CASSEDRGSGNTIYF. In nucleotides, the CDR3 is TGTGCCAGCAGTGAGGACAGAGGGTCTGGAAACACCATATATTTT.

The V call is TRBV14, the J call TRBJ2-5; TRBD1 is a possible D gene (6 bases). Germline V gene sequence: CDR1 SGHDN, CDR2 FVKESK. V lost 0 bases, J lost 4 bases, and 12 bases lay in between. The CDR3 spans 15 residues. The CDR3 nucleotides read TGTGCCAGCAGCCAAGATGGGGGCTACAGAGAGACCCAGTACTTC. As protein: CASSQDGGYRETQYF. The complete variable domain, with remaining parts taken from reference TRBV14 and TRBJ2-5, reads EAGVTQFPSHSVIEKGQTVTLRCDPISGHDNLYWYRRVMGKEIKFLLHFVKESKQDESGMPNNRFLAERTGGTYSTLKVQPAELEDSGVYFCASSQDGGYRETQYFGPGTRLLVL.

Written as DNA, the CDR3 is TGCGCCAGCAGCTTGGGACTAGCGGGAGTAGATACGCAGTATTTT. Residues: CASSLGLAGVDTQYF. The chain couples TRBV5-1 to TRBJ2-3, with TRBD2 identical over 12 bases. Germline trimming cut 0 bases from V and 5 bases from J; bases unmatched to any gene: 1. The CDR3 spans 15 residues. CDR1 is SGHRS and CDR2 is YFSETQ in the germline V gene.

The gene calls are TRBV13 and TRBJ2-5, with D possibly being TRBD2 (5 bases). Germline V lookup: CDR1 PRHDT, CDR2 FYEKMQ (reference sequence). This CDR3 comprises 14 residues. V lost 5 bases, J lost 1 base, and 11 bases lay in between. The CDR3 here is CASSPGGGQETQYF. As DNA, the CDR3 is TGTGCCAGCAGCCCAGGCGGAGGCCAAGAGACCCAGTACTTC.

The CDR3 loop reads CASSSDRNTEAFF. The CDR3 bases are TGTGCCAGCAGCTCCGACAGGAACACTGAAGCTTTCTTT. The V call is TRBV7-2, the J call TRBJ1-1; possibly TRBD1 for D (5 bases). There are 13 residues in the CDR3. CDR1 and CDR2 (germline): SGHTA, FQGNSA. The germline V and J ends were trimmed by 4 bases and 1 base, with 7 bases remaining between them.

This chain uses TRBV7-6 with TRBJ1-1, with a possible D match to TRBD1 (6 bases). Trimming took 2 bases from V and 4 from J, leaving 14 bases between them. Germline CDR1 SGHVS, CDR2 FNYEAQ. This CDR3 contains 15 residues. The CDR3 nucleotides are TGTGCCAGCAGCTTACCCTGGCAGGGGAGCACTGAAGCTTTCTTT. Encoded protein: CASSLPWQGSTEAFF.

The chain has TRBV5-1 and TRBJ1-1; weak D call: TRBD1 (5 bases). The CDR3 has 15 residues. Germline V gene data show CDR1 as SGHRS and CDR2 as YFSETQ. The ends were cut back, 4 bases at V and 3 bases at J, with 16 bases in the middle. The DNA of the CDR3 is TGCGCCAGCAGCCTAAAGGGGTTCAGGGACACTGAAGCTTTCTTT. This gives the protein CASSLKGFRDTEAFF.

With respect to this clone: This CDR3 is also generated by other DNA sequences in the sample. The gene calls are TRBV2 and TRBJ1-2; TRBD1 matches at 7 bases. CDR3 length equals 13 residues. V shed 3 bases, J shed 2 bases, and the junction held 0 bases outside the gene matches. Germline CDR1 reads SNHLY; CDR2 reads FYNNEI. The CDR3 loop is CASSEGQNYGYTF. The CDR3 DNA reads TGTGCCAGCAGTGAGGGACAGAACTATGGCTACACCTTC.

The chain carries TRBV28 and TRBJ1-4; unclear D gene. With 7 bases removed from V and 5 bases from J, the gap between germline ends came to 23 bases. Germline V gene lookup returns CDR1 MDHEN and CDR2 SYDVKM. CDR3 length equals 17 residues. This CDR3 reads CASTSPLRARRNEKLFF. In DNA, the CDR3 is TGTGCCAGCACCTCGCCGCTGAGGGCGCGTAGGAATGAAAAACTGTTTTTT. Supplemented by reference TRBV28 and TRBJ1-4, the full variable domain reads DVKVTQSSRYLVKRTGEKVFLECVQDMDHENMFWYRQDPGLGLRLIYFSYDVKMKEKGDIPEGYSVSREKKERFSLILESASTNQTSMYLCASTSPLRARRNEKLFFGSGTQLSVL.